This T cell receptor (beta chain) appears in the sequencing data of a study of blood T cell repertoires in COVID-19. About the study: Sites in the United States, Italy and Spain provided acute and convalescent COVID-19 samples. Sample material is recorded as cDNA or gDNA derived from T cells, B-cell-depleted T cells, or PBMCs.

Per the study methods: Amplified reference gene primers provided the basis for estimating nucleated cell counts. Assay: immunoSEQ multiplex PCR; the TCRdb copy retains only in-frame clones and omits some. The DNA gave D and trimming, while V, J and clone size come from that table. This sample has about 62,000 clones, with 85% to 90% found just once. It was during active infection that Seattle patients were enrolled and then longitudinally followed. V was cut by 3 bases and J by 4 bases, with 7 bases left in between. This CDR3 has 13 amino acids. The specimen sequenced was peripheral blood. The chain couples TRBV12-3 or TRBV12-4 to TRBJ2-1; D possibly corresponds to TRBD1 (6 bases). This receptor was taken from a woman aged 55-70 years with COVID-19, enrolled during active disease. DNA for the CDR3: TGTGCCAGCAGTTTGGGGGCGTACAATGAGCAGTTCTTC. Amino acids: CASSLGAYNEQFF.